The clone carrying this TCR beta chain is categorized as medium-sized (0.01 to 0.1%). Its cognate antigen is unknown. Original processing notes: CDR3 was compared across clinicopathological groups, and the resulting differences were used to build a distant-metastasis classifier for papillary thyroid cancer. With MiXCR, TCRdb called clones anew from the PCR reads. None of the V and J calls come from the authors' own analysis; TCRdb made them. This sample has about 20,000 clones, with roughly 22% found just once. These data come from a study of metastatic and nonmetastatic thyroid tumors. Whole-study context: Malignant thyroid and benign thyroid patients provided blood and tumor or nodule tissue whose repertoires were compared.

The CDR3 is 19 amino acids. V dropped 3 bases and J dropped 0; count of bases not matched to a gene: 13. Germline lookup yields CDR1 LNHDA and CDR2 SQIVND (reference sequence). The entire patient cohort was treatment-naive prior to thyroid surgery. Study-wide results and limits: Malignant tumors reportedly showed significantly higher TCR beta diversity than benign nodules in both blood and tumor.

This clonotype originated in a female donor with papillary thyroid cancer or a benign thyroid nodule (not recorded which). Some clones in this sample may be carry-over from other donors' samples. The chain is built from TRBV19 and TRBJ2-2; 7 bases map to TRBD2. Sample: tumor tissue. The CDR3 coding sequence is TGTGCCAGTAGTATTGCTGACAGTCTAGCGGCAACGAACACCGGGGAGCTGTTTTTT. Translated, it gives CASSIADSLAATNTGELFF.